The table lists the clone carrying this T cell receptor beta chain with a count of one. The source of the sample is a study of OX40 agonist ivuxolimab in advanced cancers. Across the whole study: Clinicians treated patients with ivuxolimab, an agonistic anti-OX40 (CD134) antibody. Ivuxolimab was delivered to patients intravenously every 2 weeks at doses spanning 0.01 to 10 mg/kg. Three patients had partial responses: one hepatocellular carcinoma, two cutaneous melanoma.

Blood draws occurred at baseline, cycle 4 day 1, and cycle 7 day 1. CDR3 length: 17 residues. V shed 3 bases and J 4 bases; nucleotides not matched to a gene: 12. Germline assignment: CDR1 SGHNT and CDR2 YYREEE (reference sequence). The method was immunoSEQ multiplex PCR; TCRdb's version includes in-frame clones alone and lacks a portion of them. The sample shows some 77,000 clones, approximately 92% of them seen only once. The clonotype was recovered from an adult with an advanced solid tumor such as melanoma, head and neck, liver or kidney cancer. V gene TRBV5-4 combines with J gene TRBJ2-2; 7 nucleotides match TRBD2. The material was CD4+ or CD8+ T cells sorted from blood, obtained in a trial of the OX40 agonist ivuxolimab. The CDR3 DNA sequence: TGTGCCAGCAGCTCTTACTGGGCCTCGGGGGGCACCGGGGAGCTGTTTTTT. Protein product: CASSSYWASGGTGELFF.